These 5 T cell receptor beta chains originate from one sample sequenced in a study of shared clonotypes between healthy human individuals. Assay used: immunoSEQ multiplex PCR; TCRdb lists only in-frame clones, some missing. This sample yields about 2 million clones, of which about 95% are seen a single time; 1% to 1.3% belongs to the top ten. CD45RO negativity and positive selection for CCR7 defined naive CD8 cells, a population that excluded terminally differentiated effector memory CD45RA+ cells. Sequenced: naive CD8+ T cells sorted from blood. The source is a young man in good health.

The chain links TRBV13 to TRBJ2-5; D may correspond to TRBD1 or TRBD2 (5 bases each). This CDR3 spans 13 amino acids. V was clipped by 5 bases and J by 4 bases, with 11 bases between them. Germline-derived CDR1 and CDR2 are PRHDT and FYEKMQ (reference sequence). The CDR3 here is CASSPRAGETQYF. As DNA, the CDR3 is TGTGCCAGCAGCCCCAGGGCGGGAGAGACCCAGTACTTC. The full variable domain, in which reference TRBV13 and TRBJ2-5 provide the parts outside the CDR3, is AAGVIQSPRHLIKEKRETATLKCYPIPRHDTVYWYQQGPGQDPQFLISFYEKMQSDKGSIPDRFSAQQFSDYHSELNMSSLELGDSALYFCASSPRAGETQYFGPGTRLLVL.

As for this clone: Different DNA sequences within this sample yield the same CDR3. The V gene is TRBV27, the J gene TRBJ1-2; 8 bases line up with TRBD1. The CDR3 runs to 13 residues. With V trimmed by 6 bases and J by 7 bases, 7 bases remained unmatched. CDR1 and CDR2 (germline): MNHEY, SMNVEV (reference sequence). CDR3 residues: CASSLGQGGGYTF. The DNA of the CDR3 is TGTGCCAGCAGCCTAGGACAGGGAGGTGGCTACACCTTC.

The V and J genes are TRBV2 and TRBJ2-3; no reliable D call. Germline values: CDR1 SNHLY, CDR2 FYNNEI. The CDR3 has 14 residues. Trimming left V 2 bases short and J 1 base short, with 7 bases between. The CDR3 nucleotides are TGTGCCAGCAGTGAAAGCGCGGGCACAGATACGCAGTATTTT. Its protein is CASSESAGTDTQYF.

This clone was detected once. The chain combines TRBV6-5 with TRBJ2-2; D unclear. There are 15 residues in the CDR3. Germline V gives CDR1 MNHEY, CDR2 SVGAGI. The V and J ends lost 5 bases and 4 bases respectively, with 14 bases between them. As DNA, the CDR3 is TGTGCCAGCAGTACGAGTTCGGAAGGCACCGGGGAGCTGTTTTTT. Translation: CASSTSSEGTGELFF.

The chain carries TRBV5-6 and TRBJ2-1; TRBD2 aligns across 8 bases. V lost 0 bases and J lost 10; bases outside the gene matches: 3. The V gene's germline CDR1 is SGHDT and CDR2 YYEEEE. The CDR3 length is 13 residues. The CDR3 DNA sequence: TGTGCCAGCAGCTTGGGGAGCGGGGGAGAGCAGTTCTTC. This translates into CASSLGSGGEQFF.